The clone carrying this T cell receptor beta chain was detected only once. This entry comes from a study of regulatory T cells in long-lasting Graves disease. Sequencing libraries for TCR beta were prepared with iRepertoire HTBI primers and Arm-PCR of CDR3 regions. TCRdb ran MiXCR on the multiplex PCR reads and lists one entry per CDR3 protein. The sample lists around 500,000 distinct CDR3 sequences, 9.5% to 15% seen once, with 7.5% to 9% in the top ten. Indicated time point: newly diagnosed GD, antithyroid drugs for less than 3 months. RNA from PBMCs was the source of the TCR library. CDR3 length: 14 amino acids. Germline V CDR1 and CDR2: MNHEY, SVGEGT. Trimming pared 0 bases from V and 4 bases from J, leaving 10 bases between. This same sample was also part of a study on T cells in Graves' hyperthyroidism and ophthalmopathy.

The sequences come from peripheral blood mononuclear cells (PBMCs), collected at new diagnosis, from a patient treated with antithyroid drugs. V and J are TRBV6-2 or TRBV6-3 and TRBJ2-7, with D perhaps given as TRBD1 or TRBD2 (6 bases each). This TCR came from a woman between 25 and 40 years old with Graves disease. The CDR3 nucleotides are TGTGCCAGCAGTTACTCGGCGGGGACATACGAGCAGTACTTC. Amino acid sequence: CASSYSAGTYEQYF.